Reported below is one T cell receptor (beta chain). These data are taken from a study of blood T cell repertoires in COVID-19. About the research overall: The analysed material was cDNA or gDNA that came from T cells, B-cell-depleted T cells, or PBMCs.

Measured with immunoSEQ multiplex PCR; TCRdb has only the in-frame clones, and not every one. The table includes approximately 140,000 clones, 70% to 90% detected once. V lost 2 bases and J lost 3; bases outside the gene matches: 4. Per germline, CDR1 SQVTM and CDR2 ANQGSEA. This CDR3 region has 14 residues. V is TRBV29-1 and J is TRBJ2-5; 9 positions agree with TRBD1. The sample taken for sequencing was peripheral blood. The source of this sequence is an older woman with COVID-19, enrolled during active disease. Here the CDR3 reads CSVEKWTGEETQYF. CDR3 sequence (DNA): TGCAGCGTTGAAAAGTGGACAGGGGAAGAGACCCAGTACTTC.